This T cell receptor beta chain was identified during a study of blood T cell repertoires in COVID-19. Across the whole study: Samples taken during acute and convalescent COVID-19 were collected in the United States, Italy and Spain.

CDR1 and CDR2 from the germline V gene are WSHSY and SAAADI. CDR3 size: 14 residues. V was clipped by 6 bases and J by 2 bases; unmatched bases: 5. Original data processing: Amplified reference gene primers provided the basis for estimating nucleated cell counts. Profiling relied on immunoSEQ multiplex PCR, and the TCRdb table lists in-frame clones only, not all of them. That table gives V, J and clone size, and the DNA gave D and trimming. The sample includes a few hundred thousand clones, 88% seen only once; the top ten take about 10%. In Seattle, patients joined the study during active infection and were tracked longitudinally.

The sample taken for sequencing was peripheral blood. The chain is built from TRBV10-2 and TRBJ2-7, with 9 bases matching TRBD2. This clonotype originated in a woman aged 30 to 39 with COVID-19, enrolled during active disease. Here the CDR3 reads CASSGLAGPYEQYF. DNA for the CDR3: TGCGCCAGCAGCGGGCTAGCGGGACCCTACGAGCAGTACTTC.